These 31 T cell receptor beta chains were all obtained from the same sample, sequenced in a study of T cell changes during pregnancy in multiple sclerosis. Data came from immunoSEQ multiplex PCR; TCRdb stores just in-frame clones and leaves some out. The data hold 99,000 or so clones, with under 95% observed a single time. The sequencing used peripheral blood, collected after pregnancy. The source of these receptors is a female donor with multiple sclerosis, enrolled in a pregnancy study.

The chain recombines TRBV7-9 with TRBJ2-3, with 10 bases lining up with TRBD1. This CDR3 is built from 12 residues. V shed 5 bases, J shed 9 bases, and the junction held 2 bases outside the gene matches. CDR1 and CDR2 from the germline V gene are SEHNR and FQNEAQ (reference sequence). This CDR3 is CASSVDRGTQYF. The CDR3 DNA reads TGTGCCAGCAGCGTGGACAGGGGGACGCAGTATTTT.

CDR3: CASSPTGTGSEKLFF. In DNA form, the CDR3 reads TGTGCCAGTAGTCCTACCGGGACAGGCTCGGAAAAACTGTTTTTT. The J gene is TRBJ1-4, the V gene TRBV19; TRBD1 matches 8 bases. V trimming: 5 bases; J trimming: 8 bases; junction bases outside the gene matches: 10. Germline CDR1 and CDR2: LNHDA and SQIVND (reference sequence). The CDR3 has 15 amino acids.

This sequence joins TRBV15 and TRBJ2-5; 7 bases map to TRBD1. The CDR3 is 21 amino acids. The V gene end was trimmed by 0 bases and the J gene end by 0 bases; junction bases not matched to a gene: 19. From germline, CDR1 is LNHNV and CDR2 YYDKDF (reference sequence). The CDR3 loop is CATSRDRLRGQGKGDQETQYF. As DNA, the CDR3 is TGTGCCACCAGCAGAGACCGTCTTAGGGGGCAGGGAAAAGGTGACCAAGAGACCCAGTACTTC.

The chain is built from TRBV27 and TRBJ2-1; 8 nucleotides match TRBD2. Germline V lookup: CDR1 MNHEY, CDR2 SMNVEV (reference sequence). The CDR3 has 15 amino acids. The junction had 13 bases not matched to a gene; V was cut back by 8 bases and J by 7 bases. The CDR3 nucleotides are TGTGCCAGCGCCGGGACGGGAGGGCCCCGGAATGAGCAGTTCTTC. As protein: CASAGTGGPRNEQFF.

V is TRBV19 and J is TRBJ2-5; no reliable D call. The CDR3 contains 13 residues. Trimming shortened V by 2 bases and J by 5 bases, and 9 bases separated the two germline ends. Germline V gene sequence: CDR1 LNHDA, CDR2 SQIVND (reference sequence). CDR3 region: CASSILIGETQYF. In DNA form, the CDR3 reads TGTGCCAGTAGTATATTGATCGGGGAGACCCAGTACTTC.

In its sample, this clone was seen once. CDR3 sequence reads: CASSHRREGYNEQFF. DNA of the CDR3: TGTGCCAGCAGTCACCGGCGGGAGGGGTACAATGAGCAGTTCTTC. The chain employs TRBV27 and TRBJ2-1; TRBD2 matches 9 bases. CDR1 and CDR2 (germline): MNHEY, SMNVEV (reference sequence). J gave up 4 bases and V 5 bases, and 6 bases lay outside the gene matches. The CDR3 consists of 15 residues.

The V and J genes are TRBV5-1 and TRBJ2-7; 11 bases align to TRBD1. The CDR3 runs to 18 residues. Germline V gene sequence: CDR1 SGHRS, CDR2 YFSETQ. Losses at the gene ends were 3 bases for V and 0 bases for J; bases not matched to a gene: 11. For the CDR3, the DNA is TGCGCCAGCAGCTCGATCCCCCCTGGACAGGGGGCCTCCTACGAGCAGTACTTC. Translated, it gives CASSSIPPGQGASYEQYF.

This clone was counted between two and nine times. The chain recombines TRBV14 with TRBJ2-3, with a possible D match to TRBD2 (5 bases). Germline CDR1 SGHDN, CDR2 FVKESK. This CDR3 comprises 15 residues. Trimming took 4 bases from V and 1 from J, leaving 12 bases between them. For the CDR3, the DNA is TGTGCCAGCAGCCGTCTGGGGAGTGGCACAGATACGCAGTATTTT. Its protein is CASSRLGSGTDTQYF.

The chain combines TRBV11-2 with TRBJ2-1; 13 bases agree with TRBD2. The germline V gene encodes CDR1 SGHAT and CDR2 FQNNGV. Trimming removed 8 bases from V and 12 bases from J; junction bases left unmatched: 7. This CDR3 comprises 13 residues. Here the CDR3 reads CASGTSGTRAQFF. The CDR3 nucleotides read TGTGCCAGCGGGACTAGCGGGACCCGGGCGCAGTTCTTC.

The J gene is TRBJ1-4, the V gene TRBV18; D ambiguous. CDR1 KGHSH and CDR2 LQKENI come from the germline V gene. The V end was cut by 1 base, the J end by 0 bases, with 6 bases between. The CDR3 extends over 15 amino acids. CDR3 bases: TGTGCCAGCTCACCACGCACTGCAACTAATGAAAAACTGTTTTTT. It translates to CASSPRTATNEKLFF.

This chain uses TRBV6-1 with TRBJ2-7; TRBD2 is a possible D gene (5 bases). Germline-derived CDR1 and CDR2 are MNHNS and SASEGT. V lost 8 bases and J lost 2, with 13 bases in between. The CDR3 loop spans 13 amino acids. The CDR3 spells CASEGGATYEQYF. The CDR3 DNA is TGTGCCAGCGAGGGCGGCGCGACCTACGAGCAGTACTTC.

This rearrangement joins TRBV29-1 to TRBJ2-4; 9 positions agree with TRBD1. Germline CDR1 SQVTM, CDR2 ANQGSEA. The CDR3 totals 14 residues. The J segment lost 4 bases and the V segment lost 7 bases, leaving 8 bases of the junction unmatched. The CDR3 reads CSGAGDREKNIQYF. For the CDR3, the DNA is TGCAGCGGGGCGGGGGACAGGGAAAAAAACATTCAGTACTTC.

The chain carries TRBV6-5 and TRBJ2-4; D is perhaps TRBD2 (6 bases). V was pared by 0 bases and J by 6 bases, with 9 bases between. Germline loops: CDR1 MNHEY, CDR2 SVGAGI. The CDR3 covers 14 residues. The CDR3 loop reads CASSYSNGGNIQYF. The DNA for the CDR3 is TGTGCCAGCAGTTACTCGAACGGGGGAAACATTCAGTACTTC.

This sequence joins TRBV5-1 and TRBJ2-1; 10 bases align to TRBD2. The length of the CDR3 is 14 residues. The germline V gene encodes CDR1 SGHRS and CDR2 YFSETQ. Trimming removed 5 bases from V and 5 bases from J; junction bases left unmatched: 4. The CDR3 spells CASSATSGNNEQFF. The CDR3 DNA reads as TGCGCCAGCAGTGCCACTAGCGGGAACAATGAGCAGTTCTTC.

V gene TRBV11-2 combines with J gene TRBJ2-1, with D possibly being TRBD1 (5 bases). The CDR3 loop spans 14 amino acids. Trimming removed 1 base from V and 5 bases from J, with 9 bases in between. Germline-derived CDR1 and CDR2 are SGHAT and FQNNGV. The CDR3 DNA reads as TGTGCCAGCAGCTTAGGGACAAATCACAATGAGCAGTTCTTC. It encodes CASSLGTNHNEQFF.

The rearrangement links TRBV27 to TRBJ2-1, with 12 bases aligning to TRBD2. Germline CDR1 reads MNHEY; CDR2 reads SMNVEV (reference sequence). With 1 base clipped from V and 3 bases from J, the junction kept 4 bases outside the gene matches. The CDR3 spans 17 residues. CDR3 nucleotides: TGTGCCAGCAGTTTATGGCTAGCGGGAGGGCTCTACAATGAGCAGTTCTTC. It yields the protein CASSLWLAGGLYNEQFF.

Points on this clone: This specimen includes other DNA sequences encoding the same CDR3. This sequence joins TRBV27 and TRBJ2-7, with a possible D match to TRBD1 (5 bases). The germline gives CDR1 MNHEY, CDR2 SMNVEV (reference sequence). The CDR3 length is 13 residues. V was cut by 2 bases and J by 2 bases, with 7 bases left in between. The CDR3 region is CASSLTGAYEQYF. The CDR3 DNA sequence: TGTGCCAGCAGTTTAACAGGTGCCTACGAGCAGTACTTC.

This chain uses TRBV5-4 with TRBJ2-3; 12 bases fit TRBD2. The V segment lost 4 bases and the J segment 4 bases; nucleotides outside the gene matches: 13. CDR3 size: 18 residues. Per germline, CDR1 SGHNT and CDR2 YYREEE (reference sequence). DNA of the CDR3: TGTGCCAGCAGCCTCTCCTCGACTAGCGGGGGTGTCGCAGATACGCAGTATTTT. This sequence encodes CASSLSSTSGGVADTQYF.

The gene calls are TRBV4-1 and TRBJ1-2; 10 bases are shared with TRBD1. Germline trimming cut 1 base from V and 6 bases from J; bases unmatched to any gene: 2. CDR1 and CDR2 from the germline V gene are MGHRA and YSYEKL. The CDR3 spans 14 residues. CDR3 sequence (DNA): TGCGCCAGCAGCCAAGGGACAGGGGGAGATGGCTACACCTTC. This translates into CASSQGTGGDGYTF.

The chain combines TRBV19 with TRBJ2-7, with 7 bases matching TRBD2. Unmatched junction bases numbered 6, after V lost 8 bases and J lost 2 bases. The CDR3 has 13 amino acids. Germline assignment: CDR1 LNHDA and CDR2 SQIVND (reference sequence). The CDR3, as DNA: TGTGCCAGTGTGGGAGGGTTGACCTACGAGCAGTACTTC. Translation: CASVGGLTYEQYF. Variable domain in full (rest from reference TRBV19 and TRBJ2-7): DGGITQSPKYLFRKEGQNVTLSCEQNLNHDAMYWYRQDPGQGLRLIYYSQIVNDFQKGDIAEGYSVSREKKESFPLTVTSAQKNPTAFYLCASVGGLTYEQYFGPGTRLTVT.

The rearrangement joins TRBV19 to TRBJ1-5, with D perhaps matching TRBD1 (6 bases). V was cut by 2 bases and J by 0 bases, with 14 bases left in between. The CDR3 runs 17 residues. Germline assignment: CDR1 LNHDA and CDR2 SQIVND (reference sequence). CDR3 coding DNA: TGTGCCAGTAGTATAACATCAGGGGCTTATAGCAATCAGCCCCAGCATTTT. It translates to CASSITSGAYSNQPQHF.

CDR3 sequence reads: CASTDLRNTEAFF. CDR3 bases: TGTGCCAGTACAGATCTGCGGAACACTGAAGCTTTCTTT. The rearrangement joins TRBV7-9 to TRBJ1-1, with unresolved D. Trimming stripped 9 bases from V and 1 base from J, with 12 bases between. CDR1 and CDR2 (germline): SEHNR, FQNEAQ (reference sequence). The CDR3 extends over 13 amino acids.

The gene calls are TRBV14 and TRBJ2-1; 15 nucleotides align to TRBD2. Germline V lookup: CDR1 SGHDN, CDR2 FVKESK. The J segment lost 5 bases and the V segment lost 4 bases, leaving 9 bases of the junction unmatched. The CDR3 has 18 residues. In nucleotides, the CDR3 is TGTGCCAGCAGCCCCGGACTAGCGGGAGGGCTCGTTAACAATGAGCAGTTCTTC. Encoded protein: CASSPGLAGGLVNNEQFF.

The chain links TRBV11-2 to TRBJ2-7; 7 bases map to TRBD2. This CDR3 region has 16 residues. Germline values: CDR1 SGHAT, CDR2 FQNNGV. J lost 4 bases, V lost 1 base, and 10 bases had no gene match. CDR3 amino acids: CASSLVAGGGPYEQYF. The CDR3 DNA is TGTGCCAGCAGCTTAGTAGCGGGTGGCGGACCTTACGAGCAGTACTTC.

The rearrangement uses TRBV21-1 and TRBJ2-2; the table assigns TRBD1, which was not confirmed against the DNA. TRBV21-1 is an annotated pseudogene. The CDR3 totals 16 residues. The CDR3 reads CASSKKRQVNTGELFF. The CDR3 DNA reads as TGTGCCAGCAGCAAAAAAAGACAGGTTAACACCGGGGAGCTGTTTTTT.

This clone was observed a handful of times. The V gene is TRBV28, the J gene TRBJ1-2; the D gene is possibly TRBD1 (5 bases). CDR1 and CDR2 (germline): MDHEN, SYDVKM. V gave up 5 bases and J gave up 7 bases, with 11 bases separating them. The CDR3 sequence is 12 residues long. CDR3 nucleotide sequence: TGTGCCAGCAGTCTCCCAGGGTTTGGCTACACCTTC. Translated, it gives CASSLPGFGYTF.

V and J are TRBV2 and TRBJ2-7; 7 bases map to TRBD1. Per the germline V gene, CDR1 is SNHLY and CDR2 is FYNNEI. The length of the CDR3 is 11 residues. V lost 5 bases to trimming and J lost 12 bases; unmatched junction nucleotides: 7. CDR3 residues: CASSTRTGWYF. The CDR3 DNA is TGTGCCAGCAGTACCAGGACAGGCTGGTACTTC.

The chain carries TRBV30 and TRBJ1-1; 7 bases agree with TRBD1. The J segment lost 0 bases and the V segment lost 3 bases, leaving 7 bases of the junction unmatched. This CDR3 contains 15 residues. The germline gives CDR1 GTSNPN, CDR2 SVGIG (reference sequence). In DNA form, the CDR3 reads TGTGCCTGGAGACGGACGGGACAGTTGAACACTGAAGCTTTCTTT. It specifies CAWRRTGQLNTEAFF.

The chain joins TRBV25-1 to TRBJ2-7; tentative D call: TRBD1 (6 bases). The germline V and J ends were trimmed by 4 bases and 1 base, with 20 bases remaining between them. CDR1 and CDR2 from the germline V gene are MGHDK and SYGVNS. CDR3 size: 17 residues. CDR3 sequence (DNA): TGTGCCAGCAGTGGCCCTTTCGGTGCAGGGACATCCTACGAGCAGTACTTC. Translation gives CASSGPFGAGTSYEQYF.

V and J are TRBV18 and TRBJ2-3; 7 bases line up with TRBD2. The V and J ends lost 1 base and 5 bases, in that order; junction bases with no gene match: 9. CDR3 size: 16 residues. Germline V gene lookup returns CDR1 KGHSH and CDR2 LQKENI. The DNA for the CDR3 is TGTGCCAGCTCACCACTGAGGGAGGGCCGGAAAGATACGCAGTATTTT. Translating gives CASSPLREGRKDTQYF. The full variable domain, in which reference TRBV18 and TRBJ2-3 provide the parts outside the CDR3, is NAGVMQNPRHLVRRRGQEARLRCSPMKGHSHVYWYRQLPEEGLKFMVYLQKENIIDESGMPKERFSAEFPKEGPSILRIQQVVRGDSAAYFCASSPLREGRKDTQYFGPGTRLTVL.

V is TRBV15 and J is TRBJ2-3; D unresolved. There are 13 residues in the CDR3. The germline gives CDR1 LNHNV, CDR2 YYDKDF (reference sequence). The V and J ends lost 0 bases and 6 bases respectively, with 7 bases between them. CDR3 amino acids: CATSRDEEDTQYF. The CDR3 nucleotides are TGTGCCACCAGCAGAGATGAGGAGGATACGCAGTATTTT.